The 18 T cell receptor beta chains listed next were all sequenced from one sample in a study of blood T cell repertoires in COVID-19. Some clones are missing from TCRdb's copy, which holds only in-frame ones; the method was immunoSEQ multiplex PCR. The table includes roughly 53,000 clones, around four fifths detected once. The sequenced sample consisted of peripheral blood. The receptors come from a man in his forties or fifties with acute or convalescent COVID-19.

The chain uses TRBV7-9 and TRBJ2-5, with TRBD2 identical over 12 bases. CDR3 length equals 15 residues. V lost 4 bases, J lost 5 bases, and 5 bases stayed unmatched. Germline CDR1 and CDR2: SEHNR and FQNEAQ (reference sequence). The CDR3 loop reads CASSSRTSGDETQYF. In nucleotides, the CDR3 is TGTGCCAGCAGCTCACGGACTAGCGGGGATGAGACCCAGTACTTC.

The rearrangement uses TRBV5-1 and TRBJ2-3, with 9 bases fitting TRBD1. The V segment lost 6 bases and the J segment 3 bases; nucleotides outside the gene matches: 14. This CDR3 spans 17 amino acids. Germline V gene lookup returns CDR1 SGHRS and CDR2 YFSETQ. CDR3 coding DNA: TGCGCCAGCACCCCAAATCCGACAGGGGGGCGGACAGATACGCAGTATTTT. Translation: CASTPNPTGGRTDTQYF.

CDR3 bases: TGTGCCAGCCACCCAGACTCCTACAATGAGCAGTTCTTC. Translating gives CASHPDSYNEQFF. The rearrangement joins TRBV6-1 to TRBJ2-1; D remains unclear. CDR1 and CDR2 from the germline V gene are MNHNS and SASEGT. Trimming removed 8 bases at V and 0 bases at J, with 8 bases between. The CDR3 runs 13 residues.

This chain uses TRBV4-1 with TRBJ2-5; D is perhaps TRBD1 (6 bases). The CDR3 consists of 15 residues. Trimming pared 1 base from V and 3 bases from J, leaving 12 bases between. In germline, CDR1 is MGHRA, CDR2 YSYEKL. The CDR3 DNA reads as TGCGCCAGCAGCCAAGGGGGGCAGGGGAAAGAGACCCAGTACTTC. This gives the protein CASSQGGQGKETQYF.

This chain connects TRBV10-1 to TRBJ2-5; D may be TRBD1 (5 bases). Germline values: CDR1 WNHNN, CDR2 SYGVQD (reference sequence). This CDR3 is 13 amino acids long. Trimming cost V 4 bases and J 0 bases, with 6 bases left between them. This chain's CDR3 is CASSGQYQETQYF. As DNA, the CDR3 is TGCGCCAGCAGTGGACAGTACCAAGAGACCCAGTACTTC.

This clone was observed once. This chain links TRBV18 with TRBJ2-1; TRBD2 aligns across 9 bases. The CDR3 length is 20 residues. Per germline, CDR1 KGHSH and CDR2 LQKENI. V shed 0 bases and J 0 bases; nucleotides not matched to a gene: 12. CDR3 protein: CASSPPRGSGGQSSYNEQFF. The CDR3 nucleotides are TGTGCCAGCTCACCACCACGGGGTAGCGGGGGCCAGAGCTCCTACAATGAGCAGTTCTTC.

In its sample, this clone is medium-sized. The chain joins TRBV6-4 to TRBJ2-3, with D unresolved. Trimming removed 2 bases at V and 3 bases at J, with 6 bases between. This CDR3 is built from 13 residues. Germline CDR1 MRHNA, CDR2 SNTAGT. CDR3 region: CASSDQETDTQYF. The CDR3 DNA sequence: TGTGCCAGCAGTGACCAGGAAACAGATACGCAGTATTTT.

This clone was seen once. The chain uses TRBV19 and TRBJ2-7; D is uncertain. Germline CDR1 reads LNHDA; CDR2 reads SQIVND (reference sequence). The CDR3 runs 15 residues. V shed 3 bases and J shed 5 bases, with 17 bases lying between them. Here the CDR3 DNA reads TGTGCCAGTAGTATGACGGCAGGCTCAGTAAACGAGCAGTACTTC. Translation gives CASSMTAGSVNEQYF. The variable domain in full, with the rest retrieved from reference TRBV19 and TRBJ2-7, is DGGITQSPKYLFRKEGQNVTLSCEQNLNHDAMYWYRQDPGQGLRLIYYSQIVNDFQKGDIAEGYSVSREKKESFPLTVTSAQKNPTAFYLCASSMTAGSVNEQYFGPGTRLTVT.

This clone was observed a single time. The V and J genes are TRBV7-7 and TRBJ1-3; D is possibly TRBD1 (5 bases). The CDR3 is 15 amino acids. Trimming left V 1 base short and J 3 bases short, with 10 bases between. Germline values: CDR1 SSHAT, CDR2 FNYEAQ (reference sequence). DNA of the CDR3: TGTGCCAGCAGCTTAGGTTCAGGGTATGGAAACACCATATATTTT. Translating it yields CASSLGSGYGNTIYF.

The table lists this clone with a count of one. The V call is TRBV9, the J call TRBJ2-7; 7 bases map to TRBD2. With V trimmed by 0 bases and J by 0 bases, 3 bases remained unmatched. The CDR3 contains 15 residues. Germline-derived CDR1 and CDR2 are SGDLS and YYNGEE. The CDR3, as DNA: TGTGCCAGCAGCGTAGGAAGCGGGGTCTCCTACGAGCAGTACTTC. Its translation: CASSVGSGVSYEQYF. Variable domain in full (rest from reference TRBV9 and TRBJ2-7): DSGVTQTPKHLITATGQRVTLRCSPRSGDLSVYWYQQSLDQGLQFLIQYYNGEERAKGNILERFSAQQFPDLHSELNLSSLELGDSALYFCASSVGSGVSYEQYFGPGTRLTVT.

V usage is TRBV2 and J usage is TRBJ2-3; 12 nucleotides agree with TRBD1. The CDR3 has 19 residues. The ends lost 0 bases at V and 5 bases at J; junction bases unmatched: 12. Germline lookup yields CDR1 SNHLY and CDR2 FYNNEI. CDR3 coding DNA: TGTGCCAGCAGTGAAGCAAGGGGAGTGGGACAGGGGGCGCAAGATACGCAGTATTTT. Amino acids: CASSEARGVGQGAQDTQYF.

V is TRBV5-1 and J is TRBJ1-4; 9 positions agree with TRBD1. The CDR3 is made up of 14 amino acids. Germline CDR1 is SGHRS and CDR2 is YFSETQ. V lost 4 bases to trimming and J lost 6 bases; unmatched junction nucleotides: 4. The CDR3 DNA sequence: TGCGCCAGCAGCGCGGACAGGGGCGATGAAAAACTGTTTTTT. The encoded protein is CASSADRGDEKLFF.

The chain recombines TRBV4-1 with TRBJ2-7, with 9 bases aligning to TRBD1. Per the germline V gene, CDR1 is MGHRA and CDR2 is YSYEKL. The CDR3 contains 14 residues. V was clipped by 3 bases and J by 4 bases; unmatched bases: 4. CDR3 sequence (DNA): TGCGCCAGCAGCCACGACGACAGGGGGTACGAGCAGTACTTC. It is translated as CASSHDDRGYEQYF.

The V gene is TRBV18, the J gene TRBJ2-2, with 13 bases fitting TRBD2. Trimming removed 3 bases from V and 3 bases from J; junction bases left unmatched: 7. This CDR3 has 18 residues. Germline V lookup: CDR1 KGHSH, CDR2 LQKENI. The CDR3, as DNA: TGTGCCAGCTCACCTCGAGGGACTAGCGGGACGTACACCGGGGAGCTGTTTTTT. Translation gives CASSPRGTSGTYTGELFF.

The V call is TRBV11-2, the J call TRBJ2-2, with D perhaps TRBD2 (6 bases). This CDR3 spans 14 amino acids. The ends were cut back, 11 bases at V and 0 bases at J, with 13 bases in the middle. CDR1 and CDR2 from the germline V gene are SGHAT and FQNNGV. The CDR3, as DNA: TGTGCCGCGACTCCGGGGGCGAACACCGGGGAGCTGTTTTTT. Translated, it gives CAATPGANTGELFF.

The rearrangement joins TRBV19 to TRBJ2-5; perhaps TRBD2 as D (5 bases). This CDR3 contains 14 residues. The V and J ends lost 1 base and 2 bases respectively, with 8 bases between them. In germline, CDR1 is LNHDA, CDR2 SQIVND (reference sequence). The CDR3 reads CASSIARTQETQYF. DNA of the CDR3: TGTGCCAGTAGTATAGCTCGGACTCAAGAGACCCAGTACTTC.

This chain links TRBV19 with TRBJ2-1; unclear D gene. Trimming cost V 4 bases and J 0 bases, with 7 bases left between them. The germline CDR1 and CDR2 sequences are LNHDA and SQIVND (reference sequence). This CDR3 region has 14 residues. CDR3 protein: CASSTLSSYNEQFF. The CDR3 DNA sequence: TGTGCCAGTAGTACACTAAGCTCCTACAATGAGCAGTTCTTC.

This clone was detected once. The chain links TRBV13 to TRBJ1-4; D ambiguous. Trimming shortened V by 0 bases and J by 8 bases, and 7 bases separated the two germline ends. This CDR3 contains 13 residues. Germline loops: CDR1 PRHDT, CDR2 FYEKMQ (reference sequence). CDR3 coding DNA: TGTGCCAGCAGCTTAGGACAGATCGAAAAACTGTTTTTT. Its translation: CASSLGQIEKLFF.